This T cell receptor (beta chain) emerged from a study of shared clonotypes between healthy human individuals. In replicate PCRs of sorted subsets, roughly 190 ng DNA, about 30,000 T cell genomes, was used. Repertoires were generated with immunoSEQ multiplex PCR, while TCRdb's copy carries only in-frame clones and drops some. This sample has about 2.3 million clones, with approximately 93% found just once. The CDR3 has 15 amino acids. Germline CDR1 MNHNS, CDR2 SASEGT. Between the trimmed V and J ends, which lost 6 bases and 2 bases, there was a span of 16 bases. This clone showed up just once. The chain uses TRBV6-1 and TRBJ1-2; D possibly corresponds to TRBD1 (5 bases). What was sequenced was naive CD4+ T cells from PBMCs. Subset in this sample: CD45RA+ positively selected. This sequence was found in a man younger than 30 in good health. Some clones in this sample may be carry-over from other donors' samples. The CDR3 region has the DNA TGTGCCAGCAGCGCTCCGGGACGGGAAAACTATGGCTACACCTTC. Translating it yields CASSAPGRENYGYTF.